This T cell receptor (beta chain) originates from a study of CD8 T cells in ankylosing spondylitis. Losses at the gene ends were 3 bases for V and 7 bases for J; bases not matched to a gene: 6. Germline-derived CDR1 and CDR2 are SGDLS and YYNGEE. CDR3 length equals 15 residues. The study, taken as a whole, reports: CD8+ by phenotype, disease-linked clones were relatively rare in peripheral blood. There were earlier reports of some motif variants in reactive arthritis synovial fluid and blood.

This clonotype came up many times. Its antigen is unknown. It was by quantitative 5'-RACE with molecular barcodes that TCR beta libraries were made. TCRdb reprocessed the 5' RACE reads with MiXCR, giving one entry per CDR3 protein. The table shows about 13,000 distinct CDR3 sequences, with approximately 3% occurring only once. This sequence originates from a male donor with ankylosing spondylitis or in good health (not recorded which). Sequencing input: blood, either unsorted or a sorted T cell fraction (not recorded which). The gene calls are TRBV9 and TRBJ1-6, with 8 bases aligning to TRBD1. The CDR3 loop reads CASSGTGTGNSPLHF. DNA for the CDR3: TGTGCCAGCAGCGGAACCGGGACAGGCAATTCACCCCTCCACTTT. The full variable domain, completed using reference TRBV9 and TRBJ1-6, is DSGVTQTPKHLITATGQRVTLRCSPRSGDLSVYWYQQSLDQGLQFLIQYYNGEERAKGNILERFSAQQFPDLHSELNLSSLELGDSALYFCASSGTGTGNSPLHFGNGTRLTVT.